The next 19 T cell receptor beta chains were all read from a single sample in a study of PD-1 blockade in classical Hodgkin lymphoma. The sample's time point: cycle 4 day 1 (C4D1), after 6 weeks of nivolumab. Every patient had relapsed following autologous stem cell transplantation, and cohorts differed in brentuximab vedotin exposure. This table comes from immunoSEQ multiplex PCR, and its TCRdb copy is limited to in-frame clones, with some not included. Here the sample spans roughly 15,000 clones, 65% to 85% being singletons. The sequences come from peripheral blood mononuclear cells (PBMCs), collected before the fourth cycle of nivolumab. These TCRs come from a human donor with classical Hodgkin lymphoma.

This chain uses TRBV7-9 with TRBJ1-2; a weak D match, TRBD1 (5 bases). The V end was cut by 3 bases, the J end by 6 bases, with 14 bases between. Germline values: CDR1 SEHNR, CDR2 FQNEAQ (reference sequence). The CDR3 extends over 14 amino acids. In DNA, the CDR3 is TGTGCCAGCAGCTTGAACGGGGGGATAGATGGCTACACCTTC. Encoded protein: CASSLNGGIDGYTF.

The chain uses TRBV29-1 and TRBJ2-2; D possibly corresponds to TRBD1 (5 bases). This CDR3 region has 13 residues. From germline, CDR1 is SQVTM and CDR2 ANQGSEA. Deletions cut 3 bases from V and 0 bases from J, with 5 bases between. In DNA form, the CDR3 reads TGCAGCGTTGACAGGGCGAACACCGGGGAGCTGTTTTTT. As protein: CSVDRANTGELFF.

The chain links TRBV27 to TRBJ1-6; 9 bases fit TRBD1. Looked up from germline, CDR1 is MNHEY and CDR2 is SMNVEV (reference sequence). V gave up 4 bases and J gave up 9 bases; unmatched junction bases: 4. This CDR3 has 14 residues. CDR3 loop: CASSWGQGSSPLHF. The CDR3 region has the DNA TGTGCCAGCAGTTGGGGACAGGGAAGTTCACCCCTCCACTTT.

The gene calls are TRBV20-1 and TRBJ1-6; D remains ambiguous. This CDR3 has 10 amino acids. Trimming took off 3 bases at V and 14 bases at J, with 8 bases between the two ends. Per the germline V gene, CDR1 is DFQATT and CDR2 is SNEGSKA (reference sequence). The CDR3 loop is CSARRVTLHF. The CDR3 DNA is TGCAGTGCTAGGCGGGTCACCCTCCACTTT.

The chain combines TRBV27 with TRBJ2-2; TRBD2 matches at 9 bases. The trim removed 5 bases at V and 1 base at J, leaving 5 bases unmatched. Germline assignment: CDR1 MNHEY and CDR2 SMNVEV (reference sequence). The CDR3 length is 16 residues. The CDR3 protein is CASSLFSGGNTGELFF. The CDR3 bases are TGTGCCAGCAGTCTATTTAGCGGGGGGAACACCGGGGAGCTGTTTTTT.

The chain links TRBV15 to TRBJ2-7, with D possibly being TRBD1 (6 bases). From germline, CDR1 is LNHNV and CDR2 YYDKDF (reference sequence). V lost 1 base, J lost 5 bases, and 9 bases lay in between. There are 13 residues in the CDR3. The CDR3 DNA is TGTGCCACCAGCAGAGTACCAGGGGACGAGCAGTACTTC. It codes for CATSRVPGDEQYF.

The chain is built from TRBV4-3 and TRBJ1-3; D is ambiguous. The CDR3 is 15 amino acids. V was trimmed by 0 bases and J by 8 bases, leaving 14 bases between them. CDR1 and CDR2 (germline): LGHNA, YSLEER. This CDR3 is CASSQEEGGGHTIYF. The CDR3 DNA is TGCGCCAGCAGCCAAGAAGAGGGAGGAGGACACACCATATATTTT.

V is TRBV4-2 and J is TRBJ2-5; TRBD1 might be the D (5 bases). Trimming removed 3 bases from V and 5 bases from J, with 13 bases in between. CDR1 LGHNA and CDR2 YNFKEQ come from the germline V gene. This CDR3 spans 14 amino acids. The CDR3 spells CASSQNPSGETQYF. The CDR3 coding sequence is TGTGCCAGCAGCCAGAACCCATCAGGGGAGACCCAGTACTTC.

The table lists this clone with a few counts. This chain connects TRBV7-3 to TRBJ2-3; D not resolved. Germline CDR1 and CDR2: SGHTA and FQGTGA. The CDR3 has 13 amino acids. V was shortened by 0 bases and J by 1 base, with 2 bases between the two germline ends. In nucleotides, the CDR3 is TGTGCCAGCAGCTTAACAGGCACAGATACGCAGTATTTT. This codes for CASSLTGTDTQYF.

The V gene is TRBV20-1, the J gene TRBJ1-1; D remains ambiguous. The germline CDR1 and CDR2 sequences are DFQATT and SNEGSKA (reference sequence). The CDR3 is 11 residues long. Between the trimmed V and J ends, which lost 7 bases and 1 base, there was a span of 7 bases. CDR3 sequence: CSGSPNTEAFF. CDR3 nucleotide sequence: TGCAGTGGGTCCCCGAACACTGAAGCTTTCTTT.

The chain uses TRBV28 and TRBJ2-1; the D call may be TRBD1 or TRBD2 (7 bases each). Trimming stripped 5 bases from V and 3 bases from J, with 17 bases between. CDR3 size: 16 residues. Germline V gene sequence: CDR1 MDHEN, CDR2 SYDVKM. CDR3 sequence reads: CASSPGGVRGYNEQFF. DNA of the CDR3: TGTGCCAGCAGTCCAGGGGGGGTGAGGGGCTACAATGAGCAGTTCTTC.

CDR3 sequence: CASRPRAGGPLHF. The CDR3 DNA reads TGTGCCAGCAGGCCTCGTGCGGGAGGGCCCCTCCACTTT. The genes are TRBV7-2 and TRBJ1-6; D unclear. Per the germline V gene, CDR1 is SGHTA and CDR2 is FQGNSA. The CDR3 length is 13 residues. V was trimmed by 6 bases and J by 13 bases, leaving 16 bases between them. The full variable domain, rest sourced from reference TRBV7-2 and TRBJ1-6, is GAGVSQSPSNKVTEKGKDVELRCDPISGHTALYWYRQSLGQGLEFLIYFQGNSAPDKSGLPSDRFSAERTGGSVSTLTIQRTQQEDSAVYLCASRPRAGGPLHFGNGTRLTVT.

The genes are TRBV18 and TRBJ2-3, with unresolved D. Trimming left V 3 bases short and J 0 bases short, with 1 base between. The CDR3 consists of 12 residues. Germline assignment: CDR1 KGHSH and CDR2 LQKENI. CDR3 protein: CASSPSTDTQYF. The CDR3 nucleotides are TGTGCCAGCTCACCTAGCACAGATACGCAGTATTTT.

CDR3 loop: CASSLGPRGGRGANVLTF. The CDR3 coding sequence is TGTGCCAGCAGCTTAGGGCCCCGGGGCGGGAGAGGGGCCAACGTCCTGACTTTC. This rearrangement joins TRBV7-9 to TRBJ2-6; TRBD2 matches 7 bases. The V gene's germline CDR1 is SEHNR and CDR2 FQNEAQ (reference sequence). This CDR3 region has 18 residues. V lost 1 base, J lost 4 bases, and 10 bases stayed unmatched.

This chain connects TRBV20-1 to TRBJ2-2; the D is unclear. The germline V gene has CDR1 DFQATT and CDR2 SNEGSKA (reference sequence). With 5 bases removed from V and 3 bases from J, the gap between germline ends came to 4 bases. The CDR3 is 11 residues long. CDR3 in amino acids: CSARDTGELFF. DNA of the CDR3: TGCAGTGCTCGGGACACCGGGGAGCTGTTTTTT.

CDR3 residues: CASSPLARGEAFF. CDR3 sequence (DNA): TGTGCCAGCAGCCCCCTAGCGAGGGGTGAAGCTTTCTTT. This sequence joins TRBV11-2 and TRBJ1-1; D may be TRBD1 (5 bases). V dropped 5 bases and J dropped 7 bases, with 14 bases sitting between them. The CDR3 loop spans 13 amino acids. The V gene's germline CDR1 is SGHAT and CDR2 FQNNGV. The variable domain in full, completed from reference TRBV11-2 and TRBJ1-1, reads EAGVAQSPRYKIIEKRQSVAFWCNPISGHATLYWYQQILGQGPKLLIQFQNNGVVDDSQLPKDRFSAERLKGVDSTLKIQPAKLEDSAVYLCASSPLARGEAFFGQGTRLTVV.

This clone appeared a few times. V usage is TRBV11-2 and J usage is TRBJ2-5, with 10 bases fitting TRBD1. The germline gives CDR1 SGHAT, CDR2 FQNNGV. Trimming took 5 bases from V and 3 from J; bases not matched to a gene: 6. The length of the CDR3 is 15 residues. The CDR3 region has the DNA TGTGCCAGCAGCACCGTCGGGACAGGGGAAGAGACCCAGTACTTC. This sequence encodes CASSTVGTGEETQYF.

The chain joins TRBV28 to TRBJ1-4, with D uncertain. CDR1 is MDHEN, CDR2 SYDVKM, per germline. The CDR3 contains 14 residues. V lost 4 bases to trimming and J lost 7 bases, with 13 bases between them. CDR3 sequence (DNA): TGTGCCAGCAGTTCGGCCTCACGGGGTGAAAAACTGTTTTTT. Its protein product is CASSSASRGEKLFF. The full variable domain, in which reference TRBV28 and TRBJ1-4 provide the parts outside the CDR3, is DVKVTQSSRYLVKRTGEKVFLECVQDMDHENMFWYRQDPGLGLRLIYFSYDVKMKEKGDIPEGYSVSREKKERFSLILESASTNQTSMYLCASSSASRGEKLFFGSGTQLSVL.

The chain couples TRBV30 to TRBJ2-3; D unclear. Germline assignment: CDR1 GTSNPN and CDR2 SVGIG (reference sequence). Trimming shortened V by 5 bases and J by 4 bases, and 13 bases separated the two germline ends. The CDR3 spans 13 residues. The CDR3: CAWGQRRADTQYF. Here the CDR3 DNA reads TGTGCCTGGGGCCAGCGAAGGGCAGATACGCAGTATTTT. The variable domain in full, completed from reference TRBV30 and TRBJ2-3, reads SQTIHQWPATLVQPVGSPLSLECTVEGTSNPNLYWYRQAAGRGLQLLFYSVGIGQISSEVPQNLSASRPQDRQFILSSKKLLLSDSGFYLCAWGQRRADTQYFGPGTRLTVL.